This T cell receptor beta chain emerged from a study of control samples from healthy donors and cancer patients. Profiling relied on immunoSEQ multiplex PCR, and the TCRdb table lists in-frame clones only, not all of them. The table includes 40,000 or so clones, about 91% detected once. The CDR3 is 15 residues long. Per germline, CDR1 KGHSH and CDR2 LQKENI. V was trimmed by 0 bases and J by 1 base, leaving 9 bases between them. The TCR sequence derives from a woman aged 40 to 49 with head and neck cancer. The rearrangement links TRBV18 to TRBJ1-2; D is unclear. Specimen: PBMCs. CDR3 region: CASSPPVTDNYGYTF. The CDR3 bases are TGTGCCAGCTCACCACCGGTAACGGATAACTATGGCTACACCTTC. Combining the CDR3 with reference TRBV18 and TRBJ1-2 gives the whole variable domain NAGVMQNPRHLVRRRGQEARLRCSPMKGHSHVYWYRQLPEEGLKFMVYLQKENIIDESGMPKERFSAEFPKEGPSILRIQQVVRGDSAAYFCASSPPVTDNYGYTFGSGTRLTVV.